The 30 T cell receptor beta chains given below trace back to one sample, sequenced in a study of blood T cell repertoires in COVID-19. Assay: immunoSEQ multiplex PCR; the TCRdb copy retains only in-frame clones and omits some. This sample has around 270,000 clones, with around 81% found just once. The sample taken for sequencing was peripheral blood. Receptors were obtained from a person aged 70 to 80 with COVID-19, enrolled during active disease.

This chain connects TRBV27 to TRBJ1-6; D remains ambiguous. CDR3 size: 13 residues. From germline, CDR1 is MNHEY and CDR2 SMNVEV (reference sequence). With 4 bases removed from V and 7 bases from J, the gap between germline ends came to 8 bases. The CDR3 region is CASSYVANSPLHF. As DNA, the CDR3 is TGTGCCAGCAGTTATGTCGCGAATTCACCCCTCCACTTT.

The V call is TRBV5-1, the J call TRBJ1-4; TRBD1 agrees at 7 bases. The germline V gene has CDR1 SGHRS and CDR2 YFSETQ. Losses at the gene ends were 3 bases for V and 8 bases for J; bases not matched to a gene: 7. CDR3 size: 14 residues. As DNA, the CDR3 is TGCGCCAGCAGCTACAGGGGCCAAACAGAAAAACTGTTTTTT. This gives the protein CASSYRGQTEKLFF.

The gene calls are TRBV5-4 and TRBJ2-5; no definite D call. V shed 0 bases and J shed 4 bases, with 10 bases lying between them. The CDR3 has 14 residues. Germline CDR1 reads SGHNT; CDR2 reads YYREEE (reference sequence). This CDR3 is CASSLGVRAETQYF. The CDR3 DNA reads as TGTGCCAGCAGCTTGGGCGTTCGCGCAGAGACCCAGTACTTC.

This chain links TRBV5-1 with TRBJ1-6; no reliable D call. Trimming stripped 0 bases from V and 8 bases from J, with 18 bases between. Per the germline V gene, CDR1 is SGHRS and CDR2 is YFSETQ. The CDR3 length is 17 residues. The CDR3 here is CASSLEAGGRSDSPLHF. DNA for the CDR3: TGCGCCAGCAGCTTGGAGGCCGGCGGGAGGTCGGATTCACCCCTCCACTTT.

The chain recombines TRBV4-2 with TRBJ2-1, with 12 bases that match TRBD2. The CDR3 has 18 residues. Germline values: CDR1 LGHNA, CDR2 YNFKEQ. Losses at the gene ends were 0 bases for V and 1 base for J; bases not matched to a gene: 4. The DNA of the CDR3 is TGTGCCAGCAGCCAAGATCGGCTAGCGGGAGGGTCCTACAATGAGCAGTTCTTC. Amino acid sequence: CASSQDRLAGGSYNEQFF.

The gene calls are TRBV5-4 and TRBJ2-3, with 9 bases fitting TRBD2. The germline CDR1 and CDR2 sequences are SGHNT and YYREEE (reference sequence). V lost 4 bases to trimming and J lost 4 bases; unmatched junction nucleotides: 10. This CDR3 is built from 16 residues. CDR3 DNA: TGTGCCAGCAGCCCCGGAAGCGGGAGGTTCGCAGATACGCAGTATTTT. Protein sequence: CASSPGSGRFADTQYF.

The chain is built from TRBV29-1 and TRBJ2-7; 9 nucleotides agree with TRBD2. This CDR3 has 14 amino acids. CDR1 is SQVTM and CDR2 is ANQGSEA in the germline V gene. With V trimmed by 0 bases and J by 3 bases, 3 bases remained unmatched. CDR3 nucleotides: TGCAGCGTTGAAGAGTCTAGCGGGGACTACGAGCAGTACTTC. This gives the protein CSVEESSGDYEQYF.

The CDR3, as DNA: TGTGCCAGCAGCCGTGGACAAAATCAGCCCCAGCATTTT. Residues: CASSRGQNQPQHF. The chain uses TRBV9 and TRBJ1-5, with D maybe TRBD1 (5 bases). The CDR3 spans 13 residues. CDR1 and CDR2 (germline): SGDLS, YYNGEE. Trimming removed 4 bases at V and 4 bases at J, with 9 bases between.

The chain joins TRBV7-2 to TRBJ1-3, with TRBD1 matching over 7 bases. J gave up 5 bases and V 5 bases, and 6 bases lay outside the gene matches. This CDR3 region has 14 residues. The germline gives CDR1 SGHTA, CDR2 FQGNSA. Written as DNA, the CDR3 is TGTGCCAGCAGCCAAGGACAGGATAGAAACACCATATATTTT. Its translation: CASSQGQDRNTIYF.

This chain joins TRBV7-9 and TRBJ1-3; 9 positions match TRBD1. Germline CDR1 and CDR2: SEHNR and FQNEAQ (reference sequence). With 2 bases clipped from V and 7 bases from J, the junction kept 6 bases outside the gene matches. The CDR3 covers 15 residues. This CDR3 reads CASSLMGQGENTIYF. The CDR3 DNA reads TGTGCCAGCAGCTTAATGGGACAGGGTGAGAACACCATATATTTT.

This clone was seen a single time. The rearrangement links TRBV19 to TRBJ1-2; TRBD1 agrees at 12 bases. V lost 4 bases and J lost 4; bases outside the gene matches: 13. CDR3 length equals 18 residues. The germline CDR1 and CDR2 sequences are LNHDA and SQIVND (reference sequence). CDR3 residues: CASSTPPGTGGFSYGYTF. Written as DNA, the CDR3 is TGTGCCAGTAGTACCCCACCCGGGACAGGGGGCTTTAGCTATGGCTACACCTTC.

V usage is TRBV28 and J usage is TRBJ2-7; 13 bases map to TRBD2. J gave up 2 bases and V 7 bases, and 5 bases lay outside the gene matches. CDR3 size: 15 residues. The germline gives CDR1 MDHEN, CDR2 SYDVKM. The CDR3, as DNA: TGTGCCAGCACGCGACTAGCGGGAGGCCCCTACGAGCAGTACTTC. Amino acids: CASTRLAGGPYEQYF. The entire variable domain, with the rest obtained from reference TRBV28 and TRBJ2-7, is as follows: DVKVTQSSRYLVKRTGEKVFLECVQDMDHENMFWYRQDPGLGLRLIYFSYDVKMKEKGDIPEGYSVSREKKERFSLILESASTNQTSMYLCASTRLAGGPYEQYFGPGTRLTVT.

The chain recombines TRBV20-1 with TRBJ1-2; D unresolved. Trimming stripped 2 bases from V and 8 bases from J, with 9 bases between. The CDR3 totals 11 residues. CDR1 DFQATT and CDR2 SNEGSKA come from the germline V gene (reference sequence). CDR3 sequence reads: CSARPLEGYTF. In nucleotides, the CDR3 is TGCAGTGCTAGACCCCTCGAGGGCTACACCTTC.

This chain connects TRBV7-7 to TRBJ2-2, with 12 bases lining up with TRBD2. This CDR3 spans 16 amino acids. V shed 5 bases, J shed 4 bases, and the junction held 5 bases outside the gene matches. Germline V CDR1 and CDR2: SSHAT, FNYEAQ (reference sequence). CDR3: CASSHETSGSTGELFF. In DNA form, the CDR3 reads TGTGCCAGCAGCCATGAGACTAGCGGGAGCACCGGGGAGCTGTTTTTT. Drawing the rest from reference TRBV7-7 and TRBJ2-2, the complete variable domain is GAGVSQSPRYKVTKRGQDVTLRCDPISSHATLYWYQQALGQGPEFLTYFNYEAQPDKSGLPSDRFSAERPEGSISTLTIQRTEQRDSAMYRCASSHETSGSTGELFFGEGSRLTVL.

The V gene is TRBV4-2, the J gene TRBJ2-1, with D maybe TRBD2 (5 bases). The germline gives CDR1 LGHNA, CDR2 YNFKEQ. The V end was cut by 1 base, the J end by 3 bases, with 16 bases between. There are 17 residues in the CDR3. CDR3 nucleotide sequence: TGTGCCAGCAGCCAAGTACCGCGCGGGCCTCGCTACAATGAGCAGTTCTTC. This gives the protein CASSQVPRGPRYNEQFF.

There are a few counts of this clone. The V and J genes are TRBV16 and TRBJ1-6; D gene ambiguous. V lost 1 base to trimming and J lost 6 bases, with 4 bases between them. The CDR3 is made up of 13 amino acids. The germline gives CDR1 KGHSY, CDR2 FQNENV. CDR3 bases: TGTGCCAGCAGCCAATTAGCTAATTCACCCCTCCACTTT. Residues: CASSQLANSPLHF.

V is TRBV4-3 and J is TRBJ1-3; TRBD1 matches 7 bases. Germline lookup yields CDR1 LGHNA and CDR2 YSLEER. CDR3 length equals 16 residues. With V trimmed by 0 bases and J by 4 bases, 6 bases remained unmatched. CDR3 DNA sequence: TGCGCCAGCAGCCAAGATCAGGGGGTAGAAGGAAACACCATATATTTT. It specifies CASSQDQGVEGNTIYF.

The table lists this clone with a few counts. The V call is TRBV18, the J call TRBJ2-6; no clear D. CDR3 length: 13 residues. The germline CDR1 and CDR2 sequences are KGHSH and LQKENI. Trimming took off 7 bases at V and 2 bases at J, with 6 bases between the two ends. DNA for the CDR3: TGTGCCAGCTTTCAAACTGGGGCCAACGTCCTGACTTTC. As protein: CASFQTGANVLTF. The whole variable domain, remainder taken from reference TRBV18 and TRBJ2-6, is NAGVMQNPRHLVRRRGQEARLRCSPMKGHSHVYWYRQLPEEGLKFMVYLQKENIIDESGMPKERFSAEFPKEGPSILRIQQVVRGDSAAYFCASFQTGANVLTFGAGSRLTVL.

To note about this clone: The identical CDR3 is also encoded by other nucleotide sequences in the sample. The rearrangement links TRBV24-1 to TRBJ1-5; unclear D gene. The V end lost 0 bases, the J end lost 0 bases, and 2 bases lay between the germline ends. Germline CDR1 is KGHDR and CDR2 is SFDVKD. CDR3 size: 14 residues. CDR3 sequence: CATSDLLSNQPQHF. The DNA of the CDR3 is TGTGCCACCAGTGATTTGCTTAGCAATCAGCCCCAGCATTTT.

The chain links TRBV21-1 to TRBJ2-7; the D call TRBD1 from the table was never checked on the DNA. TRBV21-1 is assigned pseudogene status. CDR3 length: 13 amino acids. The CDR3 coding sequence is TGTGCCAGCCGGGACAGGGGGTTGTACGAGCAGTACTTC. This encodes CASRDRGLYEQYF.

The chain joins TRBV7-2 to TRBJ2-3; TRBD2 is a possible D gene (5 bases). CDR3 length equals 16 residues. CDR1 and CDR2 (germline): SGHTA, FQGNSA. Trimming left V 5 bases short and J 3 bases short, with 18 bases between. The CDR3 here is CASSLGLNSGTDTQYF. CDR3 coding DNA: TGTGCCAGCAGCCTTGGACTTAACAGTGGGACAGATACGCAGTATTTT.

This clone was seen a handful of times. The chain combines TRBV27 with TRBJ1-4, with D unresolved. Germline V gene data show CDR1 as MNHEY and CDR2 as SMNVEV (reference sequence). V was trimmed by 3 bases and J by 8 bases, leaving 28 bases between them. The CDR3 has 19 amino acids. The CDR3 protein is CASSFFPPSTTPRSEKLFF. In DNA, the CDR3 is TGTGCCAGCAGTTTCTTTCCCCCCTCCACCACTCCTCGCTCCGAAAAACTGTTTTTT.

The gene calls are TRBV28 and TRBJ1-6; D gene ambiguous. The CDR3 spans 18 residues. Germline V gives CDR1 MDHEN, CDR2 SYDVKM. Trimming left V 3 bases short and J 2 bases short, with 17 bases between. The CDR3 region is CASSFPTEVFAYNSPLHF. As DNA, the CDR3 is TGTGCCAGCAGTTTCCCAACTGAGGTTTTCGCCTATAATTCACCCCTCCACTTT. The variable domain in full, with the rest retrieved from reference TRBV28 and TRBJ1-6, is DVKVTQSSRYLVKRTGEKVFLECVQDMDHENMFWYRQDPGLGLRLIYFSYDVKMKEKGDIPEGYSVSREKKERFSLILESASTNQTSMYLCASSFPTEVFAYNSPLHFGNGTRLTVT.

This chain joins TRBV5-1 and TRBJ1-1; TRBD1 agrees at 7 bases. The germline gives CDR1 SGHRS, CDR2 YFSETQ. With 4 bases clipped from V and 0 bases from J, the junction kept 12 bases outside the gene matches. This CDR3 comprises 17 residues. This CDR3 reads CASSTYRGRNMNTEAFF. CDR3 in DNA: TGCGCCAGCAGCACCTACAGGGGCCGTAATATGAACACTGAAGCTTTCTTT.

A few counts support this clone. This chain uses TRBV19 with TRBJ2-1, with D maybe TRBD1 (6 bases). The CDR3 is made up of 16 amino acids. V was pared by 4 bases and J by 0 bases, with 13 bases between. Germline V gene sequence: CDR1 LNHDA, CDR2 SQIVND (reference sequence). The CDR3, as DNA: TGTGCCAGTAGTACTGCGATGACAGGCTCCTACAATGAGCAGTTCTTC. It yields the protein CASSTAMTGSYNEQFF.

CDR3 residues: CASTWTGGGGYTF. As DNA, the CDR3 is TGTGCCAGTACGTGGACAGGGGGTGGCGGCTACACCTTC. The chain is built from TRBV19 and TRBJ1-2, with TRBD1 identical over 10 bases. CDR3 size: 13 residues. Trimming cost V 7 bases and J 8 bases; bases outside gene matches: 7. The germline gives CDR1 LNHDA, CDR2 SQIVND (reference sequence).

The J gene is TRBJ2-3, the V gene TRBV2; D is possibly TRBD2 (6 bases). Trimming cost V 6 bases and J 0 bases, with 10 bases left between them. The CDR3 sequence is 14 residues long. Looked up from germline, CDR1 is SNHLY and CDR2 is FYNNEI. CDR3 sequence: CASRWGVSTDTQYF. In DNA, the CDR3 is TGTGCCAGCAGATGGGGGGTAAGCACAGATACGCAGTATTTT.

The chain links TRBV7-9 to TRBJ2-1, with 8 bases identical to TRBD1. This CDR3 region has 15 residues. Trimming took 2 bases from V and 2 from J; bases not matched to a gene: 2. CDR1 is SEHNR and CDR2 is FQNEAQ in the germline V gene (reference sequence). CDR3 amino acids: CASSLMGQAYNEQFF. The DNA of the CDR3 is TGTGCCAGCAGCTTAATGGGACAGGCCTACAATGAGCAGTTCTTC.

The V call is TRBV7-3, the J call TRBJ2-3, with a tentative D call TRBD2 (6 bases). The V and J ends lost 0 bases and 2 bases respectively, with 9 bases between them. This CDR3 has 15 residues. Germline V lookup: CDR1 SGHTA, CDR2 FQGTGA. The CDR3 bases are TGTGCCAGCAGCTTAACGAGCGGGTTCACAGATACGCAGTATTTT. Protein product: CASSLTSGFTDTQYF. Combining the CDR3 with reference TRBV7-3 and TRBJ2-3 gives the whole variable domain GAGVSQTPSNKVTEKGKYVELRCDPISGHTALYWYRQSLGQGPEFLIYFQGTGAADDSGLPNDRFFAVRPEGSVSTLKIQRTERGDSAVYLCASSLTSGFTDTQYFGPGTRLTVL.

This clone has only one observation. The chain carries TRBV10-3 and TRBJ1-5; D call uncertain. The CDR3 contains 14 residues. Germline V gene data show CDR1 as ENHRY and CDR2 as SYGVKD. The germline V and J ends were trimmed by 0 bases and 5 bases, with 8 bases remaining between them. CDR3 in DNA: TGTGCCATCAGTGAGTCGGCTCAATATCAGCCCCAGCATTTT. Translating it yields CAISESAQYQPQHF.